This T cell receptor (beta chain) was sequenced for a study of cytomegalovirus exposure and HLA in healthy donors (dated 2017 in TCRdb). Describing the broader study: A later analysis indicated that the 120 or so validation repertoires were generated on the platform also employed for the approximately 700 repertoires of the first cohort. The study was designed to test whether signatures of past pathogen exposure could be identified by cataloging public T cell receptors. To predict cytomegalovirus infection status, the study combined high-throughput TCR immunosequencing, statistical association of individual TCRs with disease status, and machine learning. Along with the approximately 650-subject first cohort, a separate validation cohort of over a hundred different subjects was used. Points the paper makes about the study in general: A few of the identified cytomegalovirus-associated TCR beta chains were confirmed in vitro to be specific for cytomegalovirus antigens. Subsequent analysis determined that TCRs grouped into clusters in the first cohort also showed a tendency toward co-occurrence across the roughly 120 validation repertoires, and 85% to 95% of cluster scores exceeded 0. The study listed approximately 150 TCR beta chains as associated with cytomegalovirus. According to the authors, the approach could potentially be generalized to other disease states and immunological phenotypes. A later analysis had no HLA typing for the validation cohort, so co-occurrence there was scored across all 130 or so repertoires. The classifier was reported to diagnose cytomegalovirus status with high specificity and sensitivity in both the original cohort and the validation cohort. While some public TCRs were present in many individuals, most TCR sequences turned up only very rarely across donors.

Concerning this clone: Which antigen it targets is not known. Per-nucleotide qualities are absent, and no much larger clonotype sits a single base away.

The donors were included in the validation cohort of some 120 subjects, a group kept apart from the roughly 670-subject first cohort. The library was built by means of the immunoSEQ multiplex PCR assay. Processing in the source paper ran as follows. To diagnose cytomegalovirus status from the catalog of TCR beta chain sequences, a statistical classification framework was built. TCRdb stores this immuneACCESS table with in-frame sequences only. Part of the clones is absent; in the studies checked, under half of the shortfall reflects unresolved V genes, and no reason is known for the rest. The V and J calls and clone size were taken over from that table, and D and trimming were inferred from the DNA. Across this sample there are more than 55,000 clones, with roughly 96% seen only once. The ten largest clonotypes hold 0.9% to 1% of the sample. Reading the germline V gene (reference sequence) gives CDR1 SGHNT and CDR2 YYREEE. From cysteine to phenylalanine, the CDR3 is 17 amino acids long. Only the CDR3 DNA is retained, 51 bases long and in frame from the first base. Cut back by 1 base and 1 base, the V and J ends lie 16 bases apart.

Material: PBMCs. The origin of this receptor is a man aged 18 to 30 in good health and CMV-seronegative. The chain uses TRBV5-4 and TRBJ2-3; TRBD1 is perhaps the D gene, given 6 matching bases. The DNA sequence is given as TGTGCCAGCAGCTTGCCCTATAGGACAGCCGGCACAGATACGCAGTATTTT. This is translated as CASSLPYRTAGTDTQYF.